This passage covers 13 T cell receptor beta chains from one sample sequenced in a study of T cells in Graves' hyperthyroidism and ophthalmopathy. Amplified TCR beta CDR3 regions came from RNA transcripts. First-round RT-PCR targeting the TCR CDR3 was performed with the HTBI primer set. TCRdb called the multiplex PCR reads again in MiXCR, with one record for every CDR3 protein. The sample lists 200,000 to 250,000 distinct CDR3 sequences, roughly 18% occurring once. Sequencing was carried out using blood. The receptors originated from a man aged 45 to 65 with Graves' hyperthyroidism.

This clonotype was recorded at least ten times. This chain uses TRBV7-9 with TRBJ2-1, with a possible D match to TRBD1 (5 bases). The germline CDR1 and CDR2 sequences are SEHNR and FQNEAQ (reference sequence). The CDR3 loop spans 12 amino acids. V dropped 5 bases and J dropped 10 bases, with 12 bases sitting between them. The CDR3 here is CASSPQGREQFF. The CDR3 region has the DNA TGTGCCAGCAGCCCCCAGGGCCGGGAGCAGTTCTTC.

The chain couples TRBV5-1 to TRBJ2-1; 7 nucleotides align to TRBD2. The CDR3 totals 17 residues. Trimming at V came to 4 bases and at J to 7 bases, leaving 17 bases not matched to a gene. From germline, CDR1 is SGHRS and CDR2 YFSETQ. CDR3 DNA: TGCGCCAGCAGCCCAAACGCCGGGACTACAAGTATGAATGAGCAGTTCTTC. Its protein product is CASSPNAGTTSMNEQFF. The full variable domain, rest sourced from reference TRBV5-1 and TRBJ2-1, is KAGVTQTPRYLIKTRGQQVTLSCSPISGHRSVSWYQQTPGQGLQFLFEYFSETQRNKGNFPGRFSGRQFSNSRSEMNVSTLELGDSALYLCASSPNAGTTSMNEQFFGPGTRLTVL.

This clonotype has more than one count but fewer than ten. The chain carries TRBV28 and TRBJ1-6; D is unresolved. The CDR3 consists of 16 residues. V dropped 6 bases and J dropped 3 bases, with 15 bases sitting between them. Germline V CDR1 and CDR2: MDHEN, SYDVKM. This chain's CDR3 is CASRSPGGFYNSPLHF. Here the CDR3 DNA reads TGTGCCAGCAGATCGCCCGGCGGGTTCTATAATTCACCCCTCCACTTT.

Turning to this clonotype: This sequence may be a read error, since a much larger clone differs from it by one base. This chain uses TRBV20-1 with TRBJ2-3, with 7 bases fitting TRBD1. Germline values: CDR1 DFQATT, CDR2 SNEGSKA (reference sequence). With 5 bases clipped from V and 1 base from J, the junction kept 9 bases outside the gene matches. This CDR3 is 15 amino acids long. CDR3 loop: CSALWDSGRTDTQYF. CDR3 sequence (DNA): TGCAGTGCTCTCTGGGACAGCGGTCGCACAGATACGCAGTATTTT.

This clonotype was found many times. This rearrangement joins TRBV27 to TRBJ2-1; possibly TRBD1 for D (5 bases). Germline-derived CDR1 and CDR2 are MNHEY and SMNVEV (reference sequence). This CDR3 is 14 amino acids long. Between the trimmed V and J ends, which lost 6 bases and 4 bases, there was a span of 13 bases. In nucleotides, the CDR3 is TGTGCCAGCAGACCAGGGAACAGGTACAATGAGCAGTTCTTC. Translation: CASRPGNRYNEQFF.

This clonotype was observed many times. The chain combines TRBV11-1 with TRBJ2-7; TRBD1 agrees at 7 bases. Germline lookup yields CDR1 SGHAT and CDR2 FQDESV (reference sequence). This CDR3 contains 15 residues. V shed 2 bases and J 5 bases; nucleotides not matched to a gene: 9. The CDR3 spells CASSLQVNRGHEQYF. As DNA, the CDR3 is TGTGCCAGCAGCTTACAGGTGAACAGGGGCCACGAGCAGTACTTC. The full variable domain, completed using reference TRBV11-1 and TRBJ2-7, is EAEVAQSPRYKITEKSQAVAFWCDPISGHATLYWYRQILGQGPELLVQFQDESVVDDSQLPKDRFSAERLKGVDSTLKIQPAELGDSAMYLCASSLQVNRGHEQYFGPGTRLTVT.

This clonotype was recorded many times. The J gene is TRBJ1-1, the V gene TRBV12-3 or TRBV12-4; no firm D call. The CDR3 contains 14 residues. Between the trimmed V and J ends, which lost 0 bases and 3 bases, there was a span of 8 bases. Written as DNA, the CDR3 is TGTGCCAGCAGTTTAGCTGGGAGAGACACTGAAGCTTTCTTT. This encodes CASSLAGRDTEAFF.

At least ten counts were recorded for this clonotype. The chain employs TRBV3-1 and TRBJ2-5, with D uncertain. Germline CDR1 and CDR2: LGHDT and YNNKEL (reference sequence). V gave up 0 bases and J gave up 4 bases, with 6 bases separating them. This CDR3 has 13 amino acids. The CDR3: CASSQERLETQYF. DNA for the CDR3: TGTGCCAGCAGCCAAGAACGGTTAGAGACCCAGTACTTC.

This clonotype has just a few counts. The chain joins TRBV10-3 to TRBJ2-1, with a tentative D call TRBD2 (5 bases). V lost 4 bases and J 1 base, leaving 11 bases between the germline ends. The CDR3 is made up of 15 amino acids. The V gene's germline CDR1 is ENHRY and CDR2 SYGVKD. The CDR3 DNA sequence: TGTGCCATCAGTGGACCACTAGTATCCTACAATGAGCAGTTCTTC. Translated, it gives CAISGPLVSYNEQFF.

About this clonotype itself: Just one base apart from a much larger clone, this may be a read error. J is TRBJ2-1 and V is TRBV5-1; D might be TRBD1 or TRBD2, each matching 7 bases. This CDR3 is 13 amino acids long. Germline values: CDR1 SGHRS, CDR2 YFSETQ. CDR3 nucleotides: TGCACCAGCAGCTCAGGGGGGGCCGATGAGCAGTTCTTC. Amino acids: CTSSSGGADEQFF. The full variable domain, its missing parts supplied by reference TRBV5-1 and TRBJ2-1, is KAGVTQTPRYLIKTRGQQVTLSCSPISGHRSVSWYQQTPGQGLQFLFEYFSETQRNKGNFPGRFSGRQFSNSRSEMNVSTLELGDSALYLCTSSSGGADEQFFGPGTRLTVL.

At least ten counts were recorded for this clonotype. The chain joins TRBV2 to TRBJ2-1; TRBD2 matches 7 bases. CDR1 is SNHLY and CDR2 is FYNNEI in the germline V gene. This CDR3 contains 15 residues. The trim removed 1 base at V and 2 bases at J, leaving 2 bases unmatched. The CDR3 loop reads CASSEGGLAYNEQFF. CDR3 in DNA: TGTGCCAGCAGTGAAGGCGGACTAGCCTACAATGAGCAGTTCTTC.

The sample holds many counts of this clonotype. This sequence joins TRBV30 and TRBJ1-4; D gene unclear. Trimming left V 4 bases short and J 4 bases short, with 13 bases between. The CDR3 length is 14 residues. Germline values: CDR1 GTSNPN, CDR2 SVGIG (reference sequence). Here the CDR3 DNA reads TGTGCCTGGACCTCGGGTACACGTAATGAAAAACTGTTTTTT. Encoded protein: CAWTSGTRNEKLFF.

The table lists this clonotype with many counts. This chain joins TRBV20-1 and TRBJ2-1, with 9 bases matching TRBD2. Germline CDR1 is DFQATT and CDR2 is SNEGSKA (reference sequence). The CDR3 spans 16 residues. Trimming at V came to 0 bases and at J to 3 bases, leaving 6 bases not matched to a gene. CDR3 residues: CSARDPGLAFYNEQFF. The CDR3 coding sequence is TGCAGTGCTAGAGATCCGGGACTAGCCTTCTACAATGAGCAGTTCTTC.